The 7 T cell receptor beta chains below come from one sample, sequenced in a study of radiotherapy plus CTLA-4 blockade in lung cancer. The data were produced by immunoSEQ multiplex PCR, yet TCRdb's version contains in-frame clones alone and is incomplete. Here the sample spans around 80,000 clones, under 90% being singletons. Sequences were derived from peripheral blood, sampled from a patient treated with radiotherapy plus ipilimumab. The receptor source for this set is a human donor with non-small cell lung cancer who had stable disease on radiotherapy plus ipilimumab.

The chain joins TRBV19 to TRBJ2-7; D gene unclear. Germline V gene data show CDR1 as LNHDA and CDR2 as SQIVND (reference sequence). CDR3 length: 11 amino acids. V was pared by 10 bases and J by 6 bases, with 13 bases between. CDR3 DNA sequence: TGTGCCACCGCCGCTGGGCCCGAGCAGTACTTC. Translating gives CATAAGPEQYF.

This clone was picked up one time. V gene TRBV11-2 combines with J gene TRBJ1-4; no clear D gene. V dropped 2 bases and J dropped 3 bases, with 4 bases sitting between them. Germline CDR1 is SGHAT and CDR2 is FQNNGV. The CDR3 totals 13 residues. The CDR3 spells CASSLRPNEKLFF. CDR3 bases: TGTGCCAGCAGCTTAAGGCCTAATGAAAAACTGTTTTTT.

The rearrangement joins TRBV30 to TRBJ1-3; D call uncertain. Germline V gene lookup returns CDR1 GTSNPN and CDR2 SVGIG (reference sequence). The V gene lost 0 bases and the J gene lost 0 bases, with 15 bases spanning the gap. This CDR3 is 17 amino acids long. The CDR3 DNA is TGTGCCTGGAGTGTAATTCTCCGAGAAACCTCTGGAAACACCATATATTTT. Its translation is CAWSVILRETSGNTIYF. The variable domain in full, completed from reference TRBV30 and TRBJ1-3, reads SQTIHQWPATLVQPVGSPLSLECTVEGTSNPNLYWYRQAAGRGLQLLFYSVGIGQISSEVPQNLSASRPQDRQFILSSKKLLLSDSGFYLCAWSVILRETSGNTIYFGEGSWLTVV.

The chain joins TRBV4-2 to TRBJ1-2; possibly TRBD1 for D (6 bases). Germline CDR1 and CDR2: LGHNA and YNFKEQ. Trimming stripped 0 bases from V and 6 bases from J, with 11 bases between. The CDR3 runs to 14 residues. The CDR3 DNA is TGTGCCAGCAGCCAAGATATCGGGGGCAATGGCTACACCTTC. Protein sequence: CASSQDIGGNGYTF.

The V call is TRBV28, the J call TRBJ1-1; D might be TRBD1 (6 bases). In germline, CDR1 is MDHEN, CDR2 SYDVKM. The CDR3 loop spans 16 amino acids. V was pared by 6 bases and J by 6 bases, with 23 bases between. CDR3: CASRTQGPRVGAEAFF. DNA of the CDR3: TGTGCCAGCAGGACGCAGGGGCCGAGGGTGGGTGCTGAAGCTTTCTTT.

This chain uses TRBV9 with TRBJ2-7; D may be TRBD1 or TRBD2 (7 bases each). Germline V gene data show CDR1 as SGDLS and CDR2 as YYNGEE. This CDR3 has 21 residues. Trimming stripped 0 bases from V and 0 bases from J, with 28 bases between. CDR3 sequence reads: CASSVGGWVYSAGDSSYEQYF. The CDR3 region has the DNA TGTGCCAGCAGCGTAGGAGGTTGGGTATACTCGGCGGGGGACAGCTCCTACGAGCAGTACTTC.

The V gene is TRBV30, the J gene TRBJ2-7; TRBD1 agrees at 7 bases. Germline CDR1 is GTSNPN and CDR2 is SVGIG (reference sequence). The CDR3 contains 13 residues. V lost 1 base to trimming and J lost 12 bases; unmatched junction nucleotides: 12. CDR3 DNA sequence: TGTGCCTGGAGTGACGGGACAGCCGACCCTAGGTACTTC. As protein: CAWSDGTADPRYF. Full variable domain (remainder filled in from reference TRBV30 and TRBJ2-7): SQTIHQWPATLVQPVGSPLSLECTVEGTSNPNLYWYRQAAGRGLQLLFYSVGIGQISSEVPQNLSASRPQDRQFILSSKKLLLSDSGFYLCAWSDGTADPRYFGPGTRLTVT.